A single sample gave rise to the 5 T cell receptor beta chains below, sequenced in a study of neurological immune-mediated disorders. TCRdb re-called the 5' RACE reads through MiXCR, storing one row per CDR3 protein. The data show around 66,000 distinct CDR3 sequences, with under 5.5% seen just once and roughly 2% held by the top ten. Sequenced input: PBMCs. These receptors were taken from a woman in her 70s with multiple sclerosis.

Note on this clonotype: This may come from a read error, since a much larger clone is one base off. V is TRBV10-3 and J is TRBJ1-2, with unresolved D. Germline-derived CDR1 and CDR2 are ENHRY and SYGVKD. Trimming cost V 4 bases and J 11 bases, with 11 bases left between them. This CDR3 contains 11 residues. The CDR3 sequence: CAISGGKRYTF. DNA for the CDR3: TGTGCCATCAGTGGGGGAAAAAGATACACCTTC.

This clonotype was counted many times. The chain uses TRBV20-1 and TRBJ1-5, with D tentatively TRBD1 (6 bases). The CDR3 consists of 15 residues. V lost 0 bases, J lost 3 bases, and 12 bases lay in between. The V gene's germline CDR1 is DFQATT and CDR2 SNEGSKA (reference sequence). The CDR3 region is CSARDEGGLNQPQHF. Here the CDR3 DNA reads TGCAGTGCTAGAGATGAGGGGGGCCTCAATCAGCCCCAGCATTTT.

This clonotype was seen ten or more times. The chain is built from TRBV9 and TRBJ2-3; D may correspond to TRBD1 or TRBD2 (6 bases each). With 0 bases removed from V and 0 bases from J, the gap between germline ends came to 11 bases. Germline loops: CDR1 SGDLS, CDR2 YYNGEE. The CDR3 has 16 amino acids. This CDR3 reads CASSVVQGTSTDTQYF. The CDR3 DNA sequence: TGTGCCAGCAGCGTAGTTCAGGGGACTAGCACAGATACGCAGTATTTT.

This clonotype has ten or more counts. This chain joins TRBV5-1 and TRBJ2-3; D is undetermined. This CDR3 has 13 amino acids. The ends were cut back, 3 bases at V and 1 base at J, with 6 bases in the middle. Germline CDR1 SGHRS, CDR2 YFSETQ. In nucleotides, the CDR3 is TGCGCCAGCAGCTCCTCAGGCACAGATACGCAGTATTTT. Its translation is CASSSSGTDTQYF. The full variable domain, rest sourced from reference TRBV5-1 and TRBJ2-3, is KAGVTQTPRYLIKTRGQQVTLSCSPISGHRSVSWYQQTPGQGLQFLFEYFSETQRNKGNFPGRFSGRQFSNSRSEMNVSTLELGDSALYLCASSSSGTDTQYFGPGTRLTVL.

This clonotype occurred many times. V and J are TRBV3-1 and TRBJ2-1; D is possibly TRBD1 (6 bases). V was shortened by 4 bases and J by 5 bases, with 15 bases between the two germline ends. The CDR3 sequence is 15 residues long. Per germline, CDR1 LGHDT and CDR2 YNNKEL (reference sequence). The CDR3 region has the DNA TGTGCCAGCAGCCCCAAGGCGGACAGTCACAATGAGCAGTTCTTC. Translation gives CASSPKADSHNEQFF.